The 5 T cell receptor beta chains listed next were all sequenced from one sample in a study of blood T cell repertoires in COVID-19 (dated by TCRdb to 2020 to 2021). Libraries were prepared through the immunoSEQ multiplex PCR assay. Sourced from immuneACCESS, this table was stored by TCRdb with only in-frame sequences that have V and J called. A share of the clones is absent; for the studies checked, an unresolved V gene accounts for under half, and the remainder has no known explanation. This sample holds roughly 100,000 clones; 75% to 90% were observed only once. The ten biggest clones cover approximately 5.6% of the sample. Source material: peripheral blood. The receptors stem from a woman of 80 years or more with active COVID-19.

This chain joins TRBV6-5 and TRBJ1-4, with D perhaps matching TRBD1 (6 bases). The V end was cut by 6 bases, the J end by 7 bases, with 15 bases between. Germline-derived CDR1 and CDR2 are MNHEY and SVGAGI. This CDR3 is 14 amino acids long. The DNA of the CDR3 is TGTGCCAGCAGCCCCCAGGGGCGTGTTGAAAAACTGTTTTTT. The encoded protein is CASSPQGRVEKLFF.

V usage is TRBV7-8 and J usage is TRBJ2-5, with TRBD2 matching 13 bases. This CDR3 is 16 amino acids long. Per the germline V gene, CDR1 is SGHVS and CDR2 is FQNEAQ. V gave up 4 bases and J gave up 4 bases; unmatched junction bases: 6. CDR3 region: CASSYGLAGVSETQYF. CDR3 nucleotide sequence: TGTGCCAGCAGCTACGGACTAGCGGGAGTTTCAGAGACCCAGTACTTC.

The rearrangement joins TRBV11-2 to TRBJ2-1; the D gene is possibly TRBD2 (5 bases). The V end was cut by 1 base, the J end by 12 bases, with 13 bases between. This CDR3 is built from 13 residues. CDR1 is SGHAT, CDR2 FQNNGV, per germline. In DNA form, the CDR3 reads TGTGCCAGCAGCTTAGCTTCGTTTGAGGGGCAGTTCTTC. Translation: CASSLASFEGQFF.

J is TRBJ2-7 and V is TRBV28, with 8 positions matching TRBD2. This CDR3 is built from 16 residues. J was trimmed by 1 base and V by 5 bases; bases with no gene match: 10. The germline gives CDR1 MDHEN, CDR2 SYDVKM. The CDR3 DNA is TGTGCCAGCAGTACCATAGCGGGAAGGAAGTCCTACGAGCAGTACTTC. It yields the protein CASSTIAGRKSYEQYF.

This CDR3 is CASSPGQGPNTEAFF. The DNA for the CDR3 is TGTGCCAGCAGCCCCGGACAGGGGCCGAACACTGAAGCTTTCTTT. This chain links TRBV7-3 with TRBJ1-1; 9 bases match TRBD1. V lost 5 bases to trimming and J lost 1 base; unmatched junction nucleotides: 5. From germline, CDR1 is SGHTA and CDR2 FQGTGA. CDR3 size: 15 residues.